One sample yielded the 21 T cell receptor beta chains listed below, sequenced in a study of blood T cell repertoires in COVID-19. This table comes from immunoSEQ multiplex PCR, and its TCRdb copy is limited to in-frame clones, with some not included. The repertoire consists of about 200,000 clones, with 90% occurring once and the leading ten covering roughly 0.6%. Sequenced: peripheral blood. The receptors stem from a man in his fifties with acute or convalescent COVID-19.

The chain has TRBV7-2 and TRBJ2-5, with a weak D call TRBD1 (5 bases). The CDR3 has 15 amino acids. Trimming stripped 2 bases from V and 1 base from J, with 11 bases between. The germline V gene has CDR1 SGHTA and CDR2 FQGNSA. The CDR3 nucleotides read TGTGCCAGCAGCTTACAAGGACATACCCAAGAGACCCAGTACTTC. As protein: CASSLQGHTQETQYF.

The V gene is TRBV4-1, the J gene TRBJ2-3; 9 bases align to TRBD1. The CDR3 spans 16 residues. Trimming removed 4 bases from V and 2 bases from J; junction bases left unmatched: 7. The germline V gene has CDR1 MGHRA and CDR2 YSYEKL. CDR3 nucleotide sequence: TGCGCCAGCAGCCTTTGGGACAGGGTGGACACAGATACGCAGTATTTT. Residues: CASSLWDRVDTDTQYF.

The CDR3 bases are TGCAGCGTAGGGACAGGGGAAGAGACCCAGTACTTC. Translation: CSVGTGEETQYF. V gene TRBV29-1 combines with J gene TRBJ2-5, with 10 bases fitting TRBD1. J gave up 3 bases and V 6 bases, and 1 base lay outside the gene matches. Germline V gene data show CDR1 as SQVTM and CDR2 as ANQGSEA. This CDR3 is 12 amino acids long.

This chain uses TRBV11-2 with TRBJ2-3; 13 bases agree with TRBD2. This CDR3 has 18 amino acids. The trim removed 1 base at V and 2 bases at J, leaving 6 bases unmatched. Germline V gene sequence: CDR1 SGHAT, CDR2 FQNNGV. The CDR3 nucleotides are TGTGCCAGCAGCTTAGGTCTAGGACTAGCGGGAGCCACAGATACGCAGTATTTT. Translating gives CASSLGLGLAGATDTQYF.

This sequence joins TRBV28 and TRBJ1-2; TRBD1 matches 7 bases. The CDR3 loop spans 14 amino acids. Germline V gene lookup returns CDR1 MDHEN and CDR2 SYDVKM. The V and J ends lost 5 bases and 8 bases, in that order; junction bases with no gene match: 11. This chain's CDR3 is CASSRRQGGRGYTF. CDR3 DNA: TGTGCCAGCAGTCGCCGACAGGGAGGCAGGGGCTACACCTTC.

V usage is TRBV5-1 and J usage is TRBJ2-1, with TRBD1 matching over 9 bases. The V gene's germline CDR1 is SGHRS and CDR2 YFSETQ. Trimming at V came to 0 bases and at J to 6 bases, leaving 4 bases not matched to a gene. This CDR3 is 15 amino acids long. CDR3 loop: CASSLEQGARNEQFF. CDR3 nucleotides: TGCGCCAGCAGCTTGGAACAGGGGGCACGCAATGAGCAGTTCTTC.

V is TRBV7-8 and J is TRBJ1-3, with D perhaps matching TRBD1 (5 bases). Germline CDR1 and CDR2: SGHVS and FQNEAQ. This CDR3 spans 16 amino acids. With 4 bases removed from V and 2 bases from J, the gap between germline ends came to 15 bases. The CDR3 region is CASSSRQGKTGNTIYF. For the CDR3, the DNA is TGTGCCAGCAGCTCTCGCCAGGGAAAAACTGGAAACACCATATATTTT.

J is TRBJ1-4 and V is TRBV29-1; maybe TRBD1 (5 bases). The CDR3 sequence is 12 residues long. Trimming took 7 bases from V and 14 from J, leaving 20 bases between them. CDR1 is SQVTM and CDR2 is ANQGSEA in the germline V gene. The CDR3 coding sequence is TGCAGCGCCGGGGAGTCGAGGGGACTTCTGTTTTTT. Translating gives CSAGESRGLLFF.

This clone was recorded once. CDR3 residues: CASSLSPDTQYF. CDR3 coding DNA: TGTGCCAGCAGCCTGAGCCCAGATACGCAGTATTTT. V and J are TRBV13 and TRBJ2-3; D not resolved. The CDR3 has 12 amino acids. Trimming left V 5 bases short and J 4 bases short, with 7 bases between. CDR1 is PRHDT, CDR2 FYEKMQ, per germline (reference sequence).

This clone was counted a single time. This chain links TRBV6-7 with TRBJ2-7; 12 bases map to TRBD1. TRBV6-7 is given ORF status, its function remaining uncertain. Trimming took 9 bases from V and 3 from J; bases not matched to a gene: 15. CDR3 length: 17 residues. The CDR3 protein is CARDRDRGPSGLYEQYV. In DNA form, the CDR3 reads TGTGCCAGGGACCGGGACAGGGGGCCGTCAGGGCTCTACGAGCAGTACGTC.

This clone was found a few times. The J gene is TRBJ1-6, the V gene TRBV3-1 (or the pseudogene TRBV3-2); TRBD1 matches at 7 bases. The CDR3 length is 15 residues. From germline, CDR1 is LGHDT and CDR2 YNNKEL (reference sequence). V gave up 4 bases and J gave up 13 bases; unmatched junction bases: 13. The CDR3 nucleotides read TGTGCCAGCAGCCGATCAACAGGGGCCCTGGCTCCCCTCCACTTT. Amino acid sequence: CASSRSTGALAPLHF.

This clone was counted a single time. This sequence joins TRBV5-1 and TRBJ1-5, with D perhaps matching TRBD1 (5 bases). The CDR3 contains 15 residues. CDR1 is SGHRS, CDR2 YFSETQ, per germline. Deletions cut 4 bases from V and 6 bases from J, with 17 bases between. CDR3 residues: CASSPLGGGAQPQHF. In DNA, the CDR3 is TGCGCCAGCAGCCCCCTGGGGGGGGGTGCTCAGCCCCAGCATTTT.

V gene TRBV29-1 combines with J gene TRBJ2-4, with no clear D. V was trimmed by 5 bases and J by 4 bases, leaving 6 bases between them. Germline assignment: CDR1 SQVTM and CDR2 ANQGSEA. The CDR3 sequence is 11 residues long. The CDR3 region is CSVREKNIQYF. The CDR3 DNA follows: TGCAGCGTTCGAGAGAAAAACATTCAGTACTTC.

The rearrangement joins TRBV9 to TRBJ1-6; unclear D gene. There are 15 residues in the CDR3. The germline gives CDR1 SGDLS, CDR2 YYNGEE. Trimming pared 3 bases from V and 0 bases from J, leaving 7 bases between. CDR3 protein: CASSGESSYNSPLHF. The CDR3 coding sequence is TGTGCCAGCAGCGGGGAGAGCTCCTATAATTCACCCCTCCACTTT.

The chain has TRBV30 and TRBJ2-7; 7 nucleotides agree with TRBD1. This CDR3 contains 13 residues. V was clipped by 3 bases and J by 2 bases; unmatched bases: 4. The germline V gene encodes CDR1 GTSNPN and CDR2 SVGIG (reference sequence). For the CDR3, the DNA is TGTGCCTGGAGCTTAGGGACAGCCTACGAGCAGTACTTC. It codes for CAWSLGTAYEQYF.

The CDR3 reads CASSPRTGQNTEAFF. For the CDR3, the DNA is TGTGCCAGCAGCCCAAGGACAGGACAGAACACTGAAGCTTTCTTT. The V gene is TRBV11-3, the J gene TRBJ1-1, with TRBD1 matching over 7 bases. CDR3 length: 15 residues. Germline assignment: CDR1 SGHNT and CDR2 YENEEA. V gave up 5 bases and J gave up 1 base; unmatched junction bases: 7. Together with reference TRBV11-3 and TRBJ1-1, the CDR3 gives the full variable domain: EAGVVQSPRYKIIEKKQPVAFWCNPISGHNTLYWYLQNLGQGPELLIRYENEEAVDDSQLPKDRFSAERLKGVDSTLKIQPAELGDSAVYLCASSPRTGQNTEAFFGQGTRLTVV.

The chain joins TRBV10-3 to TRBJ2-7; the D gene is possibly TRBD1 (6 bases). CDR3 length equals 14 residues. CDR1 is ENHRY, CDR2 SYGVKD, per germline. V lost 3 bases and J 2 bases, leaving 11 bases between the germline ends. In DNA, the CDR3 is TGTGCCATCAGTGACAGACAGGACCCCTACGAGCAGTACGTC. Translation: CAISDRQDPYEQYV.

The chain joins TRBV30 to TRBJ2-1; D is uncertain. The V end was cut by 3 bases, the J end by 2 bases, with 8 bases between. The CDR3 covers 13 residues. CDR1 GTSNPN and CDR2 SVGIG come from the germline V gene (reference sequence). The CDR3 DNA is TGTGCCTGGAGGGTCCCTACCTACAATGAGCAGTTCTTC. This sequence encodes CAWRVPTYNEQFF.

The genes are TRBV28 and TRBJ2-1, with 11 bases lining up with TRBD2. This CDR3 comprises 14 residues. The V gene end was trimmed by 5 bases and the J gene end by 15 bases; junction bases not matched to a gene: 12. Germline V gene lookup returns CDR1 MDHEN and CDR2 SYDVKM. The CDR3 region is CASSPDGSGRALFF. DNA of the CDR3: TGTGCCAGCAGTCCCGATGGTAGCGGGAGGGCCCTGTTCTTC.

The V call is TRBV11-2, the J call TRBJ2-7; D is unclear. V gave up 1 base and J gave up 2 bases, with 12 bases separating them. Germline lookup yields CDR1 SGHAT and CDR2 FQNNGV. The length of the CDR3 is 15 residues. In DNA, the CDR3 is TGTGCCAGCAGCTTAGGGCAGGTACCAACCTACGAGCAGTACTTC. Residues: CASSLGQVPTYEQYF.

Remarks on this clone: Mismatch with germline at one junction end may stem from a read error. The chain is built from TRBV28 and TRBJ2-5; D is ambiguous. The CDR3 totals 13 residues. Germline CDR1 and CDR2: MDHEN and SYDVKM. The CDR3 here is CASSSPLSFPPDF. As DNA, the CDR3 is TGTGCCAGCAGTTCCCCGCTTTCATTCCCCCCGGACTTC. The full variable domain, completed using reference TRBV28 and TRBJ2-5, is DVKVTQSSRYLVKRTGEKVFLECVQDMDHENMFWYRQDPGLGLRLIYFSYDVKMKEKGDIPEGYSVSREKKERFSLILESASTNQTSMYLCASSSPLSFPPDFGPGTRLLVL.